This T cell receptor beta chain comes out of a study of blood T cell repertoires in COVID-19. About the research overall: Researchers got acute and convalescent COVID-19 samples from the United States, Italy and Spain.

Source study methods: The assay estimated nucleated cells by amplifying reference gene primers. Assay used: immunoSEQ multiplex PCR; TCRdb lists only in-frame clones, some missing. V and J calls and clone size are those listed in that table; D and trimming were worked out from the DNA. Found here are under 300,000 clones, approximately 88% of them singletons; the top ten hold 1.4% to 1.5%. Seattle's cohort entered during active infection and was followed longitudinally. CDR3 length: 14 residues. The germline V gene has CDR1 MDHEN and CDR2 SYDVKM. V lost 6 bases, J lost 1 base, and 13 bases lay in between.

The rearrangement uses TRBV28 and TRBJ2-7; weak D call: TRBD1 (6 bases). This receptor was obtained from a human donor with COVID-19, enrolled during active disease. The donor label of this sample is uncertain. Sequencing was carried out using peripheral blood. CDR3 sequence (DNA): TGTGCCAGCAGCCGAGATCAGGGGTCCTACGAGCAGTACTTC. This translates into CASSRDQGSYEQYF.